The entry below gives a single TCR beta chain sequence along with its context. Its antigen remains unknown. Unique molecular identifiers were used to barcode this TCRbeta library. From the PCR reads, TCRdb called clonotypes with MiXCR, one entry per CDR3 protein. The sample lists hundreds of thousands of distinct CDR3 sequences, over 7.5% occurring once. The record originates from a study of T-cell reconstitution after alpha-beta-depleted transplantation in children. Study results and caveats: Once a year had passed after transplant, T-cell counts and diversity came mostly from newly produced T cells.

The CDR3 covers 15 residues. Trimming removed 0 bases at V and 9 bases at J, with 15 bases between. Germline V gives CDR1 MGHRA, CDR2 YSYEKL. The receptor's source is a female patient aged 2-9 years who had a stem cell transplant for Fanconi anemia, so the T cells may come from the graft donor. Sequencing was performed on peripheral blood, taken 360 days after TCRalphabeta/CD19-depleted stem cell transplant. J is TRBJ1-5 and V is TRBV4-1, with a weak D call TRBD1 (5 bases). The chain's CDR3 is CASSQEMAGPSPQHF. CDR3 in DNA: TGCGCCAGCAGCCAAGAAATGGCAGGGCCTTCGCCCCAGCATTTT.